The rows below give T cell receptor beta chains drawn from one sample of a study of radiation and T cells in renal cell carcinoma. The table came from immunoSEQ multiplex PCR; TCRdb's copy has only in-frame clones and leaves some out. The sample has tens of thousands of clones; 70% to 80% are singletons. The material was blood, obtained from a patient whose treatment included radiotherapy and nephrectomy. These receptors were obtained from a man between 60 and 70 years old with renal cell carcinoma. The CDR3 runs from the conserved cysteine through the conserved F or W.

>TRBV30
CAWSAYREASGYTF
>TRBV10-1
CASSDGAGADTEAFF
>TRBV6-5
CASARRGEQETQYF
>TRBV29-1
CSVPEGPSGYTF
>TRBV11-2
CASSLEAGTVQPQHF
>TRBV6-5
CATYSVADTQYF
>TRBV9
CASSVATSWEGYTF
>TRBV5-1
CASSISGKIQETQYF
>TRBV19
CASSGRWSYGYTF
>TRBV18
CASSEGRANSPLHF
>TRBV7-9
CASSSADRESNYGYTF
>TRBV4-1
CASSQDPQGAGFYQETQYF
>TRBV5-5
CASSLELAGGRETQYF